The 14 T cell receptor beta chains below were found in one sample sequenced in a study of cytomegalovirus exposure and HLA in healthy donors. The protocol was immunoSEQ multiplex PCR, while the TCRdb copy is restricted to in-frame clones and leaves out a portion. The sample includes tens of thousands of clones, more than 70% of them seen just once. Sequencing was performed on PBMCs. All receptors come from a woman between 18 and 29 years old in good health and CMV-seropositive.

This clone was seen ten or more times. This chain connects TRBV10-1 to TRBJ1-2, with D unclear. Germline V lookup: CDR1 WNHNN, CDR2 SYGVQD (reference sequence). V dropped 3 bases and J dropped 0 bases, with 5 bases sitting between them. The CDR3 loop spans 13 amino acids. CDR3 amino acids: CASSETTNYGYTF. The CDR3, as DNA: TGCGCCAGCAGTGAAACAACTAACTATGGCTACACCTTC.

V usage is TRBV5-6 and J usage is TRBJ2-7, with D perhaps TRBD1 (6 bases). Trimming shortened V by 0 bases and J by 4 bases, and 11 bases separated the two germline ends. The CDR3 is made up of 14 amino acids. Germline-derived CDR1 and CDR2 are SGHDT and YYEEEE. The CDR3 nucleotides are TGTGCCAGCAGCTTGGCAGGGGCTGGTTACGAGCAGTACTTC. Translated: CASSLAGAGYEQYF.

This rearrangement joins TRBV18 to TRBJ2-5, with D tentatively TRBD1 (5 bases). This CDR3 has 13 residues. Per germline, CDR1 KGHSH and CDR2 LQKENI. V lost 3 bases to trimming and J lost 2 bases, with 7 bases between them. The CDR3 region is CASSPRQQETQYF. The CDR3 region has the DNA TGTGCCAGCTCACCCCGACAGCAAGAGACCCAGTACTTC.

This chain connects TRBV28 to TRBJ1-4; TRBD1 is a possible D gene (6 bases). Trimming left V 2 bases short and J 8 bases short, with 9 bases between. Germline V gives CDR1 MDHEN, CDR2 SYDVKM. The CDR3 is 13 amino acids. In nucleotides, the CDR3 is TGTGCCAGCAGTTTACTGGGACAAGAAAAACTGTTTTTT. Translation gives CASSLLGQEKLFF.

V and J are TRBV4-2 and TRBJ2-3, with TRBD2 matching 13 bases. CDR1 LGHNA and CDR2 YNFKEQ come from the germline V gene. The CDR3 runs to 18 residues. V lost 0 bases, J lost 5 bases, and 8 bases stayed unmatched. CDR3 amino acids: CASSQDTSGGAMGDTQYF. The CDR3 nucleotides read TGTGCCAGCAGCCAAGATACTAGCGGGGGGGCCATGGGAGATACGCAGTATTTT.

This clone was detected once. V usage is TRBV28 and J usage is TRBJ1-2; 9 bases line up with TRBD1. This CDR3 contains 13 residues. Germline lookup yields CDR1 MDHEN and CDR2 SYDVKM. J was trimmed by 8 bases and V by 5 bases; bases with no gene match: 6. CDR3 sequence (DNA): TGTGCCAGCAGTATTCCGGACAGGGGAGGCTACACCTTC. It translates to CASSIPDRGGYTF.

The chain carries TRBV6-5 and TRBJ2-1; the D gene is possibly TRBD1 (6 bases). The length of the CDR3 is 13 residues. Trimming shortened V by 3 bases and J by 8 bases, and 11 bases separated the two germline ends. CDR1 and CDR2 (germline): MNHEY, SVGAGI. The CDR3 DNA sequence: TGTGCCAGCAGTTATAACAGGGACCATGAGCAGTTCTTC. This sequence encodes CASSYNRDHEQFF.

This clone appeared a few times. The chain's CDR3 is CAGGDRQPQHF. The CDR3 region has the DNA TGTGCGGGGGGAGACAGACAGCCCCAGCATTTT. The J gene is TRBJ1-5, the V gene TRBV19; the D gene is possibly TRBD1 (5 bases). The CDR3 covers 11 residues. CDR1 and CDR2 (germline): LNHDA, SQIVND (reference sequence).

The chain joins TRBV27 to TRBJ2-7; 10 positions agree with TRBD2. Per germline, CDR1 MNHEY and CDR2 SMNVEV (reference sequence). The V gene end was trimmed by 3 bases and the J gene end by 5 bases; junction bases not matched to a gene: 1. This CDR3 spans 13 amino acids. As DNA, the CDR3 is TGTGCCAGCAGTTTGGGACTAGCGAACGAGCAGTACTTC. It is translated as CASSLGLANEQYF.

CDR3 sequence reads: CASSPGQGRTYEQYF. Written as DNA, the CDR3 is TGTGCCAGTAGTCCAGGACAGGGGAGGACCTACGAGCAGTACTTC. The V and J genes are TRBV19 and TRBJ2-7, with 9 bases lining up with TRBD1. This CDR3 has 15 amino acids. Germline values: CDR1 LNHDA, CDR2 SQIVND (reference sequence). Trimming removed 5 bases from V and 2 bases from J; junction bases left unmatched: 7.

The rearrangement uses TRBV15 and TRBJ2-2; D call uncertain. The CDR3 runs 15 residues. Germline V lookup: CDR1 LNHNV, CDR2 YYDKDF (reference sequence). V was trimmed by 0 bases and J by 2 bases, leaving 7 bases between them. The CDR3 bases are TGTGCCACCAGCAGAGATAGAGCTAACACCGGGGAGCTGTTTTTT. This gives the protein CATSRDRANTGELFF. Looking up the rest from reference TRBV15 and TRBJ2-2 gives the full variable domain: DAMVIQNPRYQVTQFGKPVTLSCSQTLNHNVMYWYQQKSSQAPKLLFHYYDKDFNNEADTPDNFQSRRPNTSFCFLDIRSPGLGDTAMYLCATSRDRANTGELFFGEGSRLTVL.

The chain is built from TRBV19 and TRBJ1-4; the D gene is possibly TRBD1 (5 bases). CDR1 and CDR2 from the germline V gene are LNHDA and SQIVND (reference sequence). Trimming took 3 bases from V and 7 from J, leaving 12 bases between them. This CDR3 is 14 amino acids long. This chain's CDR3 is CASSMRTQFEKLFF. The DNA for the CDR3 is TGTGCCAGTAGTATGCGGACACAGTTTGAAAAACTGTTTTTT.

This sequence joins TRBV7-9 and TRBJ1-5; 7 bases are a match to TRBD1. The CDR3 has 15 amino acids. Germline V CDR1 and CDR2: SEHNR, FQNEAQ (reference sequence). The junction had 8 bases not matched to a gene; V was cut back by 6 bases and J by 3 bases. CDR3 nucleotides: TGTGCCAGCAGTACCGGGACAGCTTCCAATCAGCCCCAGCATTTT. Translating gives CASSTGTASNQPQHF.

This clone was observed a handful of times. The chain joins TRBV7-9 to TRBJ2-7; tentatively, D is TRBD1 (6 bases). Looked up from germline, CDR1 is SEHNR and CDR2 is FQNEAQ (reference sequence). Trimming took off 5 bases at V and 5 bases at J, with 16 bases between the two ends. CDR3 length: 14 residues. CDR3 DNA: TGTGCCAGCAGCATAAACAGGGAGATCCACGAGCAGTACTTC. This translates into CASSINREIHEQYF.